These T cell receptor beta chains were read from a single sample in a study of T-cell reconstitution after alpha-beta-depleted transplantation in children. TCRdb fed the PCR reads into MiXCR, producing one record per CDR3 protein. The sample has around 670,000 distinct CDR3 sequences, approximately 14% seen once. The source was PBMCs, collected before TCRalphabeta/CD19-depleted stem cell transplant. The receptors come from a girl aged 2-10 years with congenital amegakaryocytic thrombocytopenia, due to receive a stem cell transplant. CDR3s include the opening cysteine and the closing phenylalanine or tryptophan. Fields, in order: CDR3 DNA, CDR3 protein, V gene, D gene, J gene, clone size. The D gene is left open where the match is weak. For some rows the clone size is stated as once, few or many, or as a class when expanded; others skip it.

CDR3nt: TGTGCCACCAGCAGAGATACCGGCCTTCACACCTACGAGCAGTACTTC
CDR3aa: CATSRDTGLHTYEQYF
v_gene: TRBV15
d_gene: -
j_gene: TRBJ2-7
abundance: -

CDR3nt: TGCAGTGCTAGAGGTGTGAGGCGGGAGTCCCCCTACGAGCAGTACTTC
CDR3aa: CSARGVRRESPYEQYF
v_gene: TRBV20-1
d_gene: TRBD2
j_gene: TRBJ2-7
abundance: few

CDR3nt: TGCGCCAGCAGACCCGGGAGCCCTAATGAAAAACTGTTTTTT
CDR3aa: CASRPGSPNEKLFF
v_gene: TRBV5-1
d_gene: -
j_gene: TRBJ1-4
abundance: -

CDR3nt: TGTGCCAGCAGTCGCGACAGGAAACCCACAGATACGCAGTATTTT
CDR3aa: CASSRDRKPTDTQYF
v_gene: TRBV16
d_gene: -
j_gene: TRBJ2-3
abundance: -

CDR3nt: TGTGCCAGCAGCCCCCGCGGGAGTCCCACTCCTACGGAGTACTTC
CDR3aa: CASSPRGSPTPTEYF
v_gene: TRBV27
d_gene: TRBD2
j_gene: TRBJ2-7
abundance: few

CDR3nt: TGCGCCAGCACCACTAGCGGGTCCAGGACAGATACGCAGTATTTT
CDR3aa: CASTTSGSRTDTQYF
v_gene: TRBV5-1
d_gene: TRBD2
j_gene: TRBJ2-3
abundance: few

CDR3nt: TGCGCCAGCAGCTCTGAACCACCGGGACAGGGGTCTACAGATACGCAGTATTTT
CDR3aa: CASSSEPPGQGSTDTQYF
v_gene: TRBV5-1
d_gene: TRBD1
j_gene: TRBJ2-3
abundance: many

CDR3nt: TGTGCCAGCAGCTTCCAGGGACCTCAGGAGGGGACCCAGTACTTC
CDR3aa: CASSFQGPQEGTQYF
v_gene: TRBV7-9
d_gene: -
j_gene: TRBJ2-5
abundance: -

CDR3nt: TGCAGTGCTAGACCTGGGACAACCGGGGAGCTGTTTTTT
CDR3aa: CSARPGTTGELFF
v_gene: TRBV20-1
d_gene: -
j_gene: TRBJ2-2
abundance: few

CDR3nt: TGTGCCAGCAGTTTGGGACTAGGCAATGAGCAGTTCTTC
CDR3aa: CASSLGLGNEQFF
v_gene: TRBV5-1
d_gene: TRBD2
j_gene: TRBJ2-1
abundance: many

CDR3nt: TGCGCCAGCAGCTTGCGGGGAGGCAATCAGCCCCAGCATTTT
CDR3aa: CASSLRGGNQPQHF
v_gene: TRBV5-1
d_gene: -
j_gene: TRBJ1-5
abundance: many

CDR3nt: TGTGCCAGCAGTGATGCGGGTGCGGGCTACGAGCAGTACTTC
CDR3aa: CASSDAGAGYEQYF
v_gene: TRBV12-3/TRBV12-4
d_gene: -
j_gene: TRBJ2-7
abundance: few

CDR3nt: TGTGCCAGCTCTTTCCTCCTTTCCAGCGATGAGCAGTTCTTC
CDR3aa: CASSFLLSSDEQFF
v_gene: TRBV18
d_gene: -
j_gene: TRBJ2-1
abundance: few

CDR3nt: TGTGCCACCAGCAGAGATATTCGGCTAGCGAAAAACACCGGGGAGCTGTTTTTT
CDR3aa: CATSRDIRLAKNTGELFF
v_gene: TRBV15
d_gene: -
j_gene: TRBJ2-2
abundance: many

CDR3nt: TGTGCCAGCTCACCAACAGGGACTATTTCTAACTATGGCTACACCTTC
CDR3aa: CASSPTGTISNYGYTF
v_gene: TRBV18
d_gene: -
j_gene: TRBJ1-2
abundance: few

CDR3nt: TGCAGTGCTAGTCTACCCAGGACTGGCAATGAGCAGTTCTTC
CDR3aa: CSASLPRTGNEQFF
v_gene: TRBV20-1
d_gene: -
j_gene: TRBJ2-1
abundance: few